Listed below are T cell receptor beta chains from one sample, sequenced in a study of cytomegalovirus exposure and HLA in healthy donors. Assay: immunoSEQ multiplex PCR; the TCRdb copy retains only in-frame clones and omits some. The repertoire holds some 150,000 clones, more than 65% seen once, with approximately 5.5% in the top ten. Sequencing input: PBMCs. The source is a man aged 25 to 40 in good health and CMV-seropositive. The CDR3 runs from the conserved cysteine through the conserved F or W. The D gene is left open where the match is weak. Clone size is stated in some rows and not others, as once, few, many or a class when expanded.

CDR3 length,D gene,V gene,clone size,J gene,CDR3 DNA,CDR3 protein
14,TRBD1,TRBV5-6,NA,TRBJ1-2,TGTGCCAGCAGCTTGGGACAGGGGGCGGGAGGCTACACCTTC,CASSLGQGAGGYTF
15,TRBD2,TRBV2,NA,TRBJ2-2,TGTGCCAGCAGGCTGACTAGCGCGGACACCGGGGAGCTGTTTTTT,CASRLTSADTGELFF
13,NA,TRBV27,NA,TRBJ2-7,TGTGCCAGTCGCGGGGCTAGCTCCTACGAGCAGTACTTC,CASRGASSYEQYF
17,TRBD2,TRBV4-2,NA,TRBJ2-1,TGTGCCAGCAGCCAAGTCGGTAGCGGGAGTCTCCACAATGAGCAGTTCTTC,CASSQVGSGSLHNEQFF
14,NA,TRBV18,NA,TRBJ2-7,TGTGCCAGCTCACCATCGAGCGACTCCTACGAGCAGTACTTC,CASSPSSDSYEQYF
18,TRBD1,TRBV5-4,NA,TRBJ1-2,TGTGCCAGCAGCTTGGGACTACTAGGACAGGGGGCCCTCTATGGCTACACCTTC,CASSLGLLGQGALYGYTF
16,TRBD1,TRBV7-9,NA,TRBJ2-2,TGTGCCAGCAGCTTAGCCGGACAGGTGAACACCGGGGAGCTGTTTTTT,CASSLAGQVNTGELFF
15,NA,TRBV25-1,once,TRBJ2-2,TGTGCCAGCAGTGAAGTAACAGCTAACACCGGGGAGCTGTTTTTT,CASSEVTANTGELFF
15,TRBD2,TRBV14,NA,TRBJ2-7,TGTGCCAGCAGCCCCTTAGCGGGGGGGCCCTACGAGCAGTACTTC,CASSPLAGGPYEQYF
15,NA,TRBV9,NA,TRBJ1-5,TGTGCCAGCAGCGTAGGACCGGGGGGGAATCAGCCCCAGCATTTT,CASSVGPGGNQPQHF
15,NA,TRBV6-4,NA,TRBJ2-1,TGTGCCAGCAGTGACTCGCTCGGGAGCGGGAATGAGCAGTTCTTC,CASSDSLGSGNEQFF
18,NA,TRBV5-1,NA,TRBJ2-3,TGCGCCAGCAGCTTGCACAGCCTGATGATGCCCATCACAGATACGCAGTATTTT,CASSLHSLMMPITDTQYF
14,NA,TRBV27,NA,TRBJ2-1,TGTGCCAGCAGCCCGACTAGAGTCATCAATGAGCAGTTCTTC,CASSPTRVINEQFF
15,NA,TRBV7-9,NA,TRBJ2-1,TGTGCCAGCAGCTTAGAGTACAGGAGCTATGATGAGCAGTTCTTC,CASSLEYRSYDEQFF
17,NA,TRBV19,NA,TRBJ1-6,TGTGCCAGTAGTATGTTCCCATCCGGGGTCTATAATTCACCCCTCCACTTT,CASSMFPSGVYNSPLHF
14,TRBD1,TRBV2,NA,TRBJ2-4,TGTGCCAGCAAGAATTCGGCACAGGGGAACATTCAGTACTTC,CASKNSAQGNIQYF
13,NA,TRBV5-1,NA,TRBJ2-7,TGCGCCAGCGGGCAGGGGGGAAGCTACGAGCAGTACTTC,CASGQGGSYEQYF
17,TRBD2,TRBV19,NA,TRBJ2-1,TGTGCCACCAGGACTAGCGGGAGGTTCAACTCCTACAATGAGCAGTTCTTC,CATRTSGRFNSYNEQFF
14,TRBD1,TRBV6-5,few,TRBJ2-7,TGTGCCAGCAGACCGGGACAGGGGGCCTACGAGCAGTACTTC,CASRPGQGAYEQYF
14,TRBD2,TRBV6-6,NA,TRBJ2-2,TGTGCCAGCAGTTACATTAGCGGGGGCGGGGAGCTGTTTTTT,CASSYISGGGELFF
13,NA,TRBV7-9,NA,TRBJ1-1,TGTGCCAGCAGCCCCCCCGGTCACACTGAAGCTTTCTTT,CASSPPGHTEAFF
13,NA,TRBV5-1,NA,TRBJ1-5,TGCGCCAGCAGGATAGGGGGGGATCAGCCCCAGCATTTT,CASRIGGDQPQHF
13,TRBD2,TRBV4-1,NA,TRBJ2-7,TGCGCCAGCAGTCCGGGACTAGCGGGAGAGCAGTACTTC,CASSPGLAGEQYF
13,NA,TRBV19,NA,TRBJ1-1,TGTGCCACTCAAAGGCAGGGGAACACTGAAGCTTTCTTT,CATQRQGNTEAFF
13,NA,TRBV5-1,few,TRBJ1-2,TGCGCCAGCAGCTGGGGACTCGAAGAGGGCTACACCTTC,CASSWGLEEGYTF
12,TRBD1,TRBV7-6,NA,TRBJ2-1,TGTGCCAGCAGCTTACTGGGGGACAGAGTGTTCTTC,CASSLLGDRVFF
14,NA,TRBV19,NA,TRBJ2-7,TGTGCCAGTAGTATAAGGAGGGGACCCTACGAGCAGTACTTC,CASSIRRGPYEQYF
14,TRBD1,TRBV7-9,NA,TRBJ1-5,TGTGCCAGCAGTCCACAGGGGGGAGATCAGCCCCAGCATTTT,CASSPQGGDQPQHF
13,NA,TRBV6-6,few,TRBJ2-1,TGTGCCAGCAGTTACTCGAGAGGTTATGAGCAGTTCTTC,CASSYSRGYEQFF
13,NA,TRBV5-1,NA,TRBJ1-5,TGCGCCAGCAGCTTGGGGGGCGGTCAGCCCCAGCATTTT,CASSLGGGQPQHF
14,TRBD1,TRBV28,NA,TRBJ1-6,TGTGCCAGCAGTTTCGGGACAGGGGGTTCACCCCTCCACTTT,CASSFGTGGSPLHF
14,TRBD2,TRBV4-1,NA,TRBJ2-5,TGCGCCAGCAGCCAAGAGGGACTAGATCCCAATCAGTACTTC,CASSQEGLDPNQYF
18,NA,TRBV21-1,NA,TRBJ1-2,TGTGCCAGCAGCACGGACCGGGACAGGGACAACGCTAACTATGGCTACACCTTC,CASSTDRDRDNANYGYTF
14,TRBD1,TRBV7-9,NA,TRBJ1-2,TGTTCCAGCAGAAAAGACAGGGGAAGATATGGCTACACCTTC,CSSRKDRGRYGYTF
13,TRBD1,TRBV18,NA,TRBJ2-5,TGTGCCAGCTCACGGGACAGGGGTGAGACCCAGTACTTC,CASSRDRGETQYF
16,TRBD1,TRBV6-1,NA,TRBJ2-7,TGTGCCAGCAGTGAAGCGGCAGGGACAGGGAACTCCGAGCAGTACTTC,CASSEAAGTGNSEQYF
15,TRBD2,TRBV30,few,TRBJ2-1,TGTGCCTGGAGGAACGGACTAGCGGGGTACAATGAGCAGTTCTTC,CAWRNGLAGYNEQFF
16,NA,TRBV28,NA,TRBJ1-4,TGTGCCAGCAGCCTCGAGGCAGAACGGGTTAATGAAAAACTGTTTTTT,CASSLEAERVNEKLFF
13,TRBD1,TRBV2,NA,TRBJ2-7,TGTGCCAGCAGACGCACGACAGGGGCCGAGCAGTACTTC,CASRRTTGAEQYF
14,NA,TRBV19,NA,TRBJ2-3,TGTGCCAGTATACCGGAAGGGGTCACAGATACGCAGTATTTT,CASIPEGVTDTQYF
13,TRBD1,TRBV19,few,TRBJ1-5,TGTGCCAGTAGTGGTACAGGGGCTCAGCCCCAGCATTTT,CASSGTGAQPQHF
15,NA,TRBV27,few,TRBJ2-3,TGTGCCAGCAGTTTATATTACTCTAGCACAGATACGCAGTATTTT,CASSLYYSSTDTQYF
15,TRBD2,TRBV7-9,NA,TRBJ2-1,TGTGCCAGCAGCCCAAGCGGGGGGGCTTACAATGAGCAGTTCTTC,CASSPSGGAYNEQFF
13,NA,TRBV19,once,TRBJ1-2,TGTGCCAGTAGTACAGACAGGCTCTATGGCTACACCTTC,CASSTDRLYGYTF
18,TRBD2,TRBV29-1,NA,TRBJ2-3,TGCAGCGTTGTACTAGCGGGGGGCACCGCCTTTAGCACAGATACGCAGTATTTT,CSVVLAGGTAFSTDTQYF
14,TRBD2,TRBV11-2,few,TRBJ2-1,TGTGCCAGTCTCGAGCGGGAGGGGTACAATGAGCAGTTCTTC,CASLEREGYNEQFF
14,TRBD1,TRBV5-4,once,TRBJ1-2,TGTGCCAGCAGCTATTGGGGGACAGGGTTCGACTACACCTTC,CASSYWGTGFDYTF
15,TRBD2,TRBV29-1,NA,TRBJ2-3,TGCAGCGTTGGTCCGAGCGGGGGCCCAACAGATACGCAGTATTTT,CSVGPSGGPTDTQYF
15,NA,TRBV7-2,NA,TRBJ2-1,TGTGCCAGCAGCTTAAGGGGGTACCCATACAATGAGCAGTTCTTC,CASSLRGYPYNEQFF
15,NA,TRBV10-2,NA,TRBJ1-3,TGCGCCAGCAGCCTATTTATCAGGGCTGGAAACACCATATATTTT,CASSLFIRAGNTIYF
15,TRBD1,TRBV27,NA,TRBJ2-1,TGTGCCAGCAGTGTGACAGGGACGGGATACAATGAGCAGTTCTTC,CASSVTGTGYNEQFF
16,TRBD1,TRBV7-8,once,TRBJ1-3,TGTGCCAGCAGCGCCTGGACAGGGTTCTCTGGAAACACCATATATTTT,CASSAWTGFSGNTIYF
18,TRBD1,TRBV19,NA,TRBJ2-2,TGTGCCAGTAGTTTCTCCTCTCCGAGGGGGCTTGGCACCGGGGAGCTGTTTTTT,CASSFSSPRGLGTGELFF
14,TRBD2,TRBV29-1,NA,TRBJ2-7,TGCAGCGTGGAAACTAGCGGGGGGATTTACGAGCAGTACTTC,CSVETSGGIYEQYF